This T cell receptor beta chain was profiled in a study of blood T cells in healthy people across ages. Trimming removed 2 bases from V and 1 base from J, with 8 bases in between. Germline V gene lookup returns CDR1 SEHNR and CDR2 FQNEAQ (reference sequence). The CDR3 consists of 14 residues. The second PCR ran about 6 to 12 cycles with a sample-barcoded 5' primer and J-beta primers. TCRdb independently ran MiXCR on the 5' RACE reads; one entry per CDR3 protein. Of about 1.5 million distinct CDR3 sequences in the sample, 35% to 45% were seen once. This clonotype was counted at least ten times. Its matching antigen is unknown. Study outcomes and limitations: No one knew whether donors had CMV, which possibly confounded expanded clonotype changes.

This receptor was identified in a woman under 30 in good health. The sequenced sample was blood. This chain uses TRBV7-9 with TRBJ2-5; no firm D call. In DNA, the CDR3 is TGTGCCAGCAGCTTAAGGGCAGGCCAAGAGACCCAGTACTTC. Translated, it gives CASSLRAGQETQYF.